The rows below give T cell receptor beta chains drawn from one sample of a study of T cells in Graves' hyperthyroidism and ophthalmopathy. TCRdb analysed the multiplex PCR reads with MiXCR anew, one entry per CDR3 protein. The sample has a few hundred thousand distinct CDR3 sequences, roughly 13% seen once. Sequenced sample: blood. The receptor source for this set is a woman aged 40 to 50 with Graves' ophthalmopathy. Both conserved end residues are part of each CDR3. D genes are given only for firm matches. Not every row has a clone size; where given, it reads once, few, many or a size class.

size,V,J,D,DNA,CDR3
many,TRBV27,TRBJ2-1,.,TGTGCCAGCAGTCTACAGGAAGGCTACAATGAGCAGTTCTTC,CASSLQEGYNEQFF
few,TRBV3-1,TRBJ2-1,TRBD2,TGTGCCAGCAGCCAACACACTAGCGGGAGGGCCAATGAGCAGTTCTTC,CASSQHTSGRANEQFF
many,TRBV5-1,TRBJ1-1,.,TGCGCCAGCAGCCCGGACGAAGGCACTGAAGCTTTCTTT,CASSPDEGTEAFF
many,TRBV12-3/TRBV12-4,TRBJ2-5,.,TGTGCCAGCAGTTTAGTACTCCCAGGGACCCAGTACTTC,CASSLVLPGTQYF
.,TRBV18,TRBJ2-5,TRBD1,TGTGCCAGCTCACCACCCAACAGGGGTGGAGAGACCCAGTACTTC,CASSPPNRGGETQYF
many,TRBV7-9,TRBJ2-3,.,TGTGCCAGCAGTCCAACCCTCCCCACAGATACGCAGTATTTT,CASSPTLPTDTQYF
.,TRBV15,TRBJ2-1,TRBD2,TGTGCCACCAGCAGAGATTATAGCGGGGGAAGCTCCTACAATGAGCAGTTCTTC,CATSRDYSGGSSYNEQFF
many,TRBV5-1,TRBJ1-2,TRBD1,TGCGCCAGCAGCTTCTCCGGACAGGACGACGGCTACACCTTC,CASSFSGQDDGYTF
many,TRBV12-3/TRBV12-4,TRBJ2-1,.,TGTGCCAGCGGTAAATACCGGGACCGAGGCAATGAGCAGTTCTTC,CASGKYRDRGNEQFF
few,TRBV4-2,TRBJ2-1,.,TGTGCCAGCAGCCAAGTACAGGAGAGGGGGGAACAGTTCTTC,CASSQVQERGEQFF
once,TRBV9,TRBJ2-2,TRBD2,TGTGCCAGCAGCGTAGCGCGGGAGGGCCCCGGGGAGCTGTTTTTT,CASSVAREGPGELFF
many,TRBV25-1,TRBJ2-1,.,TGTGCCAGCAGGGACCCCTGGGGGGATGAGCAGTTCTTC,CASRDPWGDEQFF
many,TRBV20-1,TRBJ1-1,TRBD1,TGCAGTGCCCAGAGGGGGGACAGGGCTTGGGCTGAAGCTTTCTTT,CSAQRGDRAWAEAFF
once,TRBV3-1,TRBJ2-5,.,TGTGCCAGCAGCCCTACCTCCGGGACCCTGGGAGGGACCCAGTACTTC,CASSPTSGTLGGTQYF
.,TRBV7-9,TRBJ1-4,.,TGTGCCAGCAGCCCCATGAGGGATGCGGAAGAAAAACTGTTTTTT,CASSPMRDAEEKLFF
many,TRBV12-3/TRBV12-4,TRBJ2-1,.,TGTGCCAGCAGGACACAGGGATACTCCTACAATGAGCAGTTCTTC,CASRTQGYSYNEQFF
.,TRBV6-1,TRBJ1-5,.,TGTGCCAGCAGCCCTAGTTCGGGATTCAATCAGCCCCAGCATTTT,CASSPSSGFNQPQHF
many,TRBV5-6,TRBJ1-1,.,TGTGCCAGCAGCTTGGCTCCGGGCGCGGCCACTGAAGCTTTCTTT,CASSLAPGAATEAFF
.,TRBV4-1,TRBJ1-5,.,TGCGCCAGCAGCCAAGAGGGCCAGTTCAATCAGCCCCAGCATTTT,CASSQEGQFNQPQHF
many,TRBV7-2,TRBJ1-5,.,TGTGCCAGCAGCCCGAGTTGGTTAATGCCCCAGCATTTT,CASSPSWLMPQHF
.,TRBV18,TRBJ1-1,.,TGTGCCAGCTCACCACGGCGGGAATTGAACACTGAAGCTTTCTTT,CASSPRRELNTEAFF
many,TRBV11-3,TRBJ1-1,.,TGTGCCAGCAGTGCCAGGAGAGGGAGCGCTGAAGCTTTCTTT,CASSARRGSAEAFF
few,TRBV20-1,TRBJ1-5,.,TGCAGTGCTAGGGCGGGACAAAATAATCAGCCCCAGCATTTT,CSARAGQNNQPQHF
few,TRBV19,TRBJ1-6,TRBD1,TGTGCCAGTACCCCCCGACAGGGTTATAATTCACCCCTCCACTTT,CASTPRQGYNSPLHF
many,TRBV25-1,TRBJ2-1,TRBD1,TGTGCCAGCAGCCCGGGACAGTCGTACAATGAGCAGTTCTTC,CASSPGQSYNEQFF
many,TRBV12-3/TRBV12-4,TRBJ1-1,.,TGTGCCAGCTCAAGCATGAACACTGAAGCTTTCTTT,CASSSMNTEAFF
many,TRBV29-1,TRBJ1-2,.,TGCAGCGGGTCGTTAGGTTTCTTTGGCTACACCTTC,CSGSLGFFGYTF
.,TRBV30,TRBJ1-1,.,TGTGCCTGGAGCCCTCCCGTGGGGAACACTGAAGCTTTCTTT,CAWSPPVGNTEAFF
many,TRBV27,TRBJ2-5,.,TGTGCCAGCAGTTCGGCGCGGGACCGCCCCCAAGAGACCCAGTACTTC,CASSSARDRPQETQYF
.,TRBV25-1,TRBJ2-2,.,TGTGCCAGCAGTGACCCGGGGGCGAACACCGGGGAGCTGTTTTTT,CASSDPGANTGELFF
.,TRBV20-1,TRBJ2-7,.,TGCAGTGCCCTCTACCCAACATACGAGCAGTACTTC,CSALYPTYEQYF
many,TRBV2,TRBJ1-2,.,TGTGCCAGCAGATACAGTGGGGGATCTGACTATGGCTACACCTTC,CASRYSGGSDYGYTF
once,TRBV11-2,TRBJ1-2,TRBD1,TGTGCCAGCAGCCTCAGACAGGGCGGTCCCTATGGCTACACCTTC,CASSLRQGGPYGYTF
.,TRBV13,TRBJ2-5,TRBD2,TGTGCCAGCAGCTTAGGCCTTGGCGGGAGCAGGGAGACCCAGTACTTC,CASSLGLGGSRETQYF
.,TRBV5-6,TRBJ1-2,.,TGTGCCAGCAGCTTTGGCGTCATAGCGAACTATGGCTACACCTTC,CASSFGVIANYGYTF
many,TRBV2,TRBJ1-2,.,TGTGCCAGCAGTGAGTTAGGGTTAAGGGATGGCTACACCTTC,CASSELGLRDGYTF